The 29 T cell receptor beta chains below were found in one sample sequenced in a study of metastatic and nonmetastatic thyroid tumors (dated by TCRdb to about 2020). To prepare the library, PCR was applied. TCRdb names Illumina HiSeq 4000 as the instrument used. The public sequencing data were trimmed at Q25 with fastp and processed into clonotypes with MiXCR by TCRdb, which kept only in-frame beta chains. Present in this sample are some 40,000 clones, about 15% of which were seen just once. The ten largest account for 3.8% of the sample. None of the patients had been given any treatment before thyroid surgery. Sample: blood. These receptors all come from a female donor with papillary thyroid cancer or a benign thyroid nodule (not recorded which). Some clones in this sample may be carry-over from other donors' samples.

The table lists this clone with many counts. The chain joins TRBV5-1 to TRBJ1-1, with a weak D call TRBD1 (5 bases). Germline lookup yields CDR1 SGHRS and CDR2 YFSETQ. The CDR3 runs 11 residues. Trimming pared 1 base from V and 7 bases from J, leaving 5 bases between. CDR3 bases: TGCGCCAGCAGCTTGACAGGTGAAGCTTTCTTT. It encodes CASSLTGEAFF.

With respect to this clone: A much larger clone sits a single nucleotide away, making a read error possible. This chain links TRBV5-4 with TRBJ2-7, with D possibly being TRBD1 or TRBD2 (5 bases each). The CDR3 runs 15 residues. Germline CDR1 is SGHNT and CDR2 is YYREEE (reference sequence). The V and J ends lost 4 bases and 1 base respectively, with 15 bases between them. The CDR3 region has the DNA TGTGCCAGCAGCCCAGCCGGGACGGGATCCTACGAGCAGTACTTC. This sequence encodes CASSPAGTGSYEQYF.

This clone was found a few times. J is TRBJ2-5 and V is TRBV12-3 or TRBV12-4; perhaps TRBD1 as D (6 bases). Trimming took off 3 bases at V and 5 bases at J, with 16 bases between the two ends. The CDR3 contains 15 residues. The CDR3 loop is CASSFFVGGRETQYF. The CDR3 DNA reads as TGTGCCAGCAGTTTCTTCGTAGGGGGTCGGGAGACCCAGTACTTC.

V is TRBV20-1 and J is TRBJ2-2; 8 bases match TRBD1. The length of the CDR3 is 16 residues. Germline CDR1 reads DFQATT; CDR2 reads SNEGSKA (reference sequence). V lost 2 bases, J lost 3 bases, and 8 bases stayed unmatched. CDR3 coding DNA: TGCAGTGCTAGATCTCCGGTACAGGGGGACACCGGGGAGCTGTTTTTT. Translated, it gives CSARSPVQGDTGELFF.

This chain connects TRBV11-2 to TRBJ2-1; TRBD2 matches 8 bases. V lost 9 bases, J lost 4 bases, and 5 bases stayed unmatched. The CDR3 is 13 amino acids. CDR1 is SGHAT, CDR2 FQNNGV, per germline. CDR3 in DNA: TGTGCCAGTCCCCTAGCGGGTTACAATGAGCAGTTCTTC. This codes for CASPLAGYNEQFF.

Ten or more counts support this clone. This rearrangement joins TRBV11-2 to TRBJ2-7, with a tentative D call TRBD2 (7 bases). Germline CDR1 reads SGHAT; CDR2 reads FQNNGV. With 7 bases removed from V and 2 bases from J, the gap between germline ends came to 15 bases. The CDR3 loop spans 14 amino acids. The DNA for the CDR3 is TGTGCCAGCACCCCACGAGGGGGGGCCTACGAGCAGTACTTC. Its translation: CASTPRGGAYEQYF. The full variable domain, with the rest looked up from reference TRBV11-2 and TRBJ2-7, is EAGVAQSPRYKIIEKRQSVAFWCNPISGHATLYWYQQILGQGPKLLIQFQNNGVVDDSQLPKDRFSAERLKGVDSTLKIQPAKLEDSAVYLCASTPRGGAYEQYFGPGTRLTVT.

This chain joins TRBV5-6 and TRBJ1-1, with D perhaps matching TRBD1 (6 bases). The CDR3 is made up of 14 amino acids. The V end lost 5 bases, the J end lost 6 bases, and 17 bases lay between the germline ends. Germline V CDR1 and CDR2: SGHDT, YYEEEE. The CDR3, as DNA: TGTGCCAGCAGGCGGGGAGGGGGGGCAGCTGAAGCTTTCTTT. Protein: CASRRGGGAAEAFF.

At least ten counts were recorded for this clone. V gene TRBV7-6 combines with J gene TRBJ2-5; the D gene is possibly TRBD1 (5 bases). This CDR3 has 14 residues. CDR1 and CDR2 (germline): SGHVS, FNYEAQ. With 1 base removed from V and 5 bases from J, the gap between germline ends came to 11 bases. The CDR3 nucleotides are TGTGCCAGCAGCTTAGAGCAGGGTGGGGAGACCCAGTACTTC. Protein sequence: CASSLEQGGETQYF.

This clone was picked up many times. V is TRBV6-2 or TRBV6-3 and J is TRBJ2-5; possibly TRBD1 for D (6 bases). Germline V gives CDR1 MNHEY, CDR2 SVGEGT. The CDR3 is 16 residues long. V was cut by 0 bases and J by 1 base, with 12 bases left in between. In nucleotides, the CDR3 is TGTGCCAGCAGTTACTCAGAGACAGGAGTCCAAGAGACCCAGTACTTC. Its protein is CASSYSETGVQETQYF.

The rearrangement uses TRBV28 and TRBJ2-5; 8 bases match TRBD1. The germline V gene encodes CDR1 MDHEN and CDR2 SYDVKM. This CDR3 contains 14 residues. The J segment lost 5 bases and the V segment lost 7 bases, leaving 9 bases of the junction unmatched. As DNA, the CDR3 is TGTGCCAGCATCGACAGGGGTCGCTCGGAGACCCAGTACTTC. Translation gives CASIDRGRSETQYF.

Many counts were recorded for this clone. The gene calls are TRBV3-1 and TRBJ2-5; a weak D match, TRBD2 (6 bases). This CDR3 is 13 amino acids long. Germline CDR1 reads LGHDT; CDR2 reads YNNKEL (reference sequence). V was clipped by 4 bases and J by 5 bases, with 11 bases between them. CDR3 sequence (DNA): TGTGCCAGCAGCCCGGGACTTGCTGAGACCCAGTACTTC. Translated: CASSPGLAETQYF.

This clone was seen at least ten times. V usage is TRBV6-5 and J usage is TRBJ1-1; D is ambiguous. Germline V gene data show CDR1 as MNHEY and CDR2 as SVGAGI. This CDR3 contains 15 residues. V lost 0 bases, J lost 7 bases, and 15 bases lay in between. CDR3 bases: TGTGCCAGCAGTTACTCGACGCGGGAATCGGGTGAAGCTTTCTTT. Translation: CASSYSTRESGEAFF.

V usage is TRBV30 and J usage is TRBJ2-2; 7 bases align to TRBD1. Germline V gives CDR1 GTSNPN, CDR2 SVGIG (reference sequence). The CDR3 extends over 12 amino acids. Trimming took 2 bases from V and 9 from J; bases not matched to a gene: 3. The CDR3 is CAWSPGGRELFF. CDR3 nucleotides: TGTGCCTGGAGTCCAGGGGGAAGGGAGCTGTTTTTT.

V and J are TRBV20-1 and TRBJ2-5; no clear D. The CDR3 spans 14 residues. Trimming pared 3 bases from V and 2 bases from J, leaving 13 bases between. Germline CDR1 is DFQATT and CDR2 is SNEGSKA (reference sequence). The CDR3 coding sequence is TGCAGTGCTAGTAGTGGCAGCATACAAGAGACCCAGTACTTC. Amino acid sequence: CSASSGSIQETQYF.

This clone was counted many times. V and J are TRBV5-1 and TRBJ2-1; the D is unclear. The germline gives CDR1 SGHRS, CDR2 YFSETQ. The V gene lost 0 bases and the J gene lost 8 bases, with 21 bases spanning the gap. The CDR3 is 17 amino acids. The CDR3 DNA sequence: TGCGCCAGCAGCTTGGCTGGCGACCAACGCTTAGTTGATGAGCAGTTCTTC. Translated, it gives CASSLAGDQRLVDEQFF.

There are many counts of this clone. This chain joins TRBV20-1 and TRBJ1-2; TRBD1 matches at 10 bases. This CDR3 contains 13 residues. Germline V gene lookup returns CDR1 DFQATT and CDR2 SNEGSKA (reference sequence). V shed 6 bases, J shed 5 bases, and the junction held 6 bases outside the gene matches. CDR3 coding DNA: TGCAGTGCGGCCTCGGACAGGGGGTATGGCTACACCTTC. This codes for CSAASDRGYGYTF.

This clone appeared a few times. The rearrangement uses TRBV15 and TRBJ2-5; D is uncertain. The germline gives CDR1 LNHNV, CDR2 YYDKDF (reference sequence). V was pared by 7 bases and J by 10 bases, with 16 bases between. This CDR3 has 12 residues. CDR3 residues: CATTGVQDIQYF. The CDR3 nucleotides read TGTGCCACCACAGGTGTTCAAGATATCCAGTACTTC.

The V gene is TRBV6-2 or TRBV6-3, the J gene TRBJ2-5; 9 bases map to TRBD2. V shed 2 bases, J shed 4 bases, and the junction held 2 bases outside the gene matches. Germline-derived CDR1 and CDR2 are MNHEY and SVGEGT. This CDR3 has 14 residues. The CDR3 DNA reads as TGTGCCAGCAGTTACGGGACTAGCCGAGAGACCCAGTACTTC. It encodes CASSYGTSRETQYF.

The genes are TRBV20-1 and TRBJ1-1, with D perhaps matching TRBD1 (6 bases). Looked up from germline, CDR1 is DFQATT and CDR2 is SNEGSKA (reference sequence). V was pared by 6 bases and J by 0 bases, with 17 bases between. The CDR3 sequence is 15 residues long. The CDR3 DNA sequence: TGCAGTGCCCTACAGGGATCGAAAATGAACACTGAAGCTTTCTTT. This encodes CSALQGSKMNTEAFF.

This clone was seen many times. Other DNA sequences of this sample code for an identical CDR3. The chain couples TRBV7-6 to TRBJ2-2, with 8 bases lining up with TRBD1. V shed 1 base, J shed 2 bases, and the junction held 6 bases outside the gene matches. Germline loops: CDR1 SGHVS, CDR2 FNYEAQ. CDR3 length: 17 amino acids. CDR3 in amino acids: CASSLEGTGLNTGELFF. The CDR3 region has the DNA TGTGCCAGCAGCTTAGAGGGGACAGGCCTCAACACCGGGGAGCTGTTTTTT.

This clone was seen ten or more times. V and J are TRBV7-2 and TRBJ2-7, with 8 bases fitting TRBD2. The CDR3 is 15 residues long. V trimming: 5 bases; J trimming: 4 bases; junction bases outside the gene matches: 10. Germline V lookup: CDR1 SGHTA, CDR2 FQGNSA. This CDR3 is CASSTAGTSLYEQYF. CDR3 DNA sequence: TGTGCCAGCAGCACAGCGGGGACTAGTTTGTACGAGCAGTACTTC.

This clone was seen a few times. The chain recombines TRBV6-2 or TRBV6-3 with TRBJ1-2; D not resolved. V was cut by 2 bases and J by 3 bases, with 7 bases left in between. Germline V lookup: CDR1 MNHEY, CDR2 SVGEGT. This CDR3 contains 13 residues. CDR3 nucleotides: TGTGCCAGCAGTTACGTTAGCTACTATGGCTACACCTTC. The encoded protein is CASSYVSYYGYTF.

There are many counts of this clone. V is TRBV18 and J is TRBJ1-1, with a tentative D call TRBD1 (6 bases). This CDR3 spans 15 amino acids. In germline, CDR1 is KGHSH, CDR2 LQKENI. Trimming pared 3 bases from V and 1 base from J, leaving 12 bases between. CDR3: CASSPGGQGNTEAFF. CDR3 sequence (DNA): TGTGCCAGCTCACCCGGGGGGCAAGGGAACACTGAAGCTTTCTTT.

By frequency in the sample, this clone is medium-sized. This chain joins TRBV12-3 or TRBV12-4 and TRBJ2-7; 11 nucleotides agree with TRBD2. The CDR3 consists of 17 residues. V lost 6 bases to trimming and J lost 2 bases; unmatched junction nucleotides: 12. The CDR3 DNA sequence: TGTGCCAGCAGCCCCGAGACTAGCGGGATCAGTCCCTACGAGCAGTACTTC. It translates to CASSPETSGISPYEQYF.

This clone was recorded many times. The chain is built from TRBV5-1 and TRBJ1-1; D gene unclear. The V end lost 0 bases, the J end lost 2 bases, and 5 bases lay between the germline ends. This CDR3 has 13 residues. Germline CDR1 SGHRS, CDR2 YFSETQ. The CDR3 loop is CASSLGVNTEAFF. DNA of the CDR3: TGCGCCAGCAGCTTGGGGGTTAACACTGAAGCTTTCTTT.

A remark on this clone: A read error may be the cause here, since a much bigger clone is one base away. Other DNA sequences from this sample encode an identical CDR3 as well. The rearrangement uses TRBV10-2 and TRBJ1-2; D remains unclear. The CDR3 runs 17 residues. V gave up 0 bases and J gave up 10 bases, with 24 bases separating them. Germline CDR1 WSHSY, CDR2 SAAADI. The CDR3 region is CASSESSSVFTRPLYTF. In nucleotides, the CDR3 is TGCGCCAGCAGTGAGTCGAGCTCCGTTTTCACACGGCCCCTCTACACCTTC.

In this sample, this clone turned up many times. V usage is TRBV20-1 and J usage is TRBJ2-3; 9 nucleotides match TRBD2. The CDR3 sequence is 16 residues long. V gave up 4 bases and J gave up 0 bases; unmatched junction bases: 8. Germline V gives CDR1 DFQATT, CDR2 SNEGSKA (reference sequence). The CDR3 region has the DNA TGCAGTGCTACACGCCTAGCGGGACCGAGCACAGATACGCAGTATTTT. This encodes CSATRLAGPSTDTQYF.

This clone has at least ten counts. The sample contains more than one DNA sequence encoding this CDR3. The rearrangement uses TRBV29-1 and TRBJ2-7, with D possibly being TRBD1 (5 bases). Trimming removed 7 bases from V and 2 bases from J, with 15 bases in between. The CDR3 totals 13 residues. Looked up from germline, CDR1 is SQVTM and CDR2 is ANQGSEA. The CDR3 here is CSAAQGSPYEQYF. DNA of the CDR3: TGCAGCGCAGCCCAGGGAAGTCCCTACGAGCAGTACTTC.

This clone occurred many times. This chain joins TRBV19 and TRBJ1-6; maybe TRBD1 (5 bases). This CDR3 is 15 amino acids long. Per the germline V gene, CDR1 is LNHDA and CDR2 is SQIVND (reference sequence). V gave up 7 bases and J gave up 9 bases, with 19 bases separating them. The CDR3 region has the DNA TGTGCCAGTACTTCCTCAGGGTGGGGGGGTTCACCCCTCCACTTT. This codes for CASTSSGWGGSPLHF.